This TCR beta chain stems from a study of blood T cell repertoires in COVID-19. Whole-study context: Specimens from acute and convalescent COVID-19 originated in the United States, Italy and Spain. Nucleic acid was either cDNA or gDNA, and it came from T cells, B-cell-depleted T cells, or PBMCs.

This CDR3 has 13 amino acids. Germline V lookup: CDR1 KGHSH, CDR2 LQKENI. Trimming removed 3 bases at V and 6 bases at J, with 9 bases between. Authors' processing steps: Scientists estimated how many nucleated cells there were by amplifying reference gene primers. Here immunoSEQ multiplex PCR was the method, and the copy in TCRdb shows in-frame clones only, minus some. V and J calls plus clone size are reproduced from that table; the DNA served to infer D and trimming. The sample lists some 300,000 clones; around 86% were seen once. The TCR sequence derives from a man between 65 and 79 years old with acute or convalescent COVID-19. The sample was peripheral blood. The chain links TRBV18 to TRBJ1-5, with unresolved D. The CDR3 coding sequence is TGTGCCAGCTCACCGGAGGGTACTCAGCCCCAGCATTTT. Translation gives CASSPEGTQPQHF. Drawing the rest from reference TRBV18 and TRBJ1-5, the complete variable domain is NAGVMQNPRHLVRRRGQEARLRCSPMKGHSHVYWYRQLPEEGLKFMVYLQKENIIDESGMPKERFSAEFPKEGPSILRIQQVVRGDSAAYFCASSPEGTQPQHFGDGTRLSIL.